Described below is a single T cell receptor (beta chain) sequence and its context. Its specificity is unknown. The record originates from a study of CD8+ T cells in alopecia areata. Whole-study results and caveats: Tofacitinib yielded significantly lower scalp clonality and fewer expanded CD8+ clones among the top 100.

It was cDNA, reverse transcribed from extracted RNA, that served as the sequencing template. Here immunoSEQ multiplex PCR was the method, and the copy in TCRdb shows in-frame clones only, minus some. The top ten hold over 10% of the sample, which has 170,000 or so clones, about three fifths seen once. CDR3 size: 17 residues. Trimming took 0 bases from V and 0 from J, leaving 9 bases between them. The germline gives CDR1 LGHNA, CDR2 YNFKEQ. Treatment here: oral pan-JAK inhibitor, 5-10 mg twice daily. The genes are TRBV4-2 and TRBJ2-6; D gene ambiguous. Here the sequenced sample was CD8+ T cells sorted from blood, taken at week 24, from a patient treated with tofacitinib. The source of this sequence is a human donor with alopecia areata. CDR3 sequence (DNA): TGTGCCAGCAGCCAAGATAGAATAAGCTCTGGGGCCAACGTCCTGACTTTC. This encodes CASSQDRISSGANVLTF.